This TCR beta chain appears in the sequencing data of a study of T cell clonality in common variable immunodeficiency (dated by TCRdb to 2015 to 2017). Equivalent amounts of genomic DNA from CVID and control samples were used as sequencing input. For every sample, a 60 bp segment covering the rearranged TCRbeta CDR3 region was amplified and then sequenced. The immunoSEQ assay, a bias-corrected multiplex PCR combined with high-throughput sequencing, was used for TCRbeta amplification. The authors' pipeline ran thus. Every unique nucleotide sequence was considered a clone and was annotated with V, D and J genes, copy number and frequency. Sequences were labeled productive if in frame, and non-productive if out of frame or containing stop codons. As previously described, Shannon's entropy was used to calculate clonality. The predicted amino acid sequences of productive clones were used to derive mean CDR3 Kyte-Doolittle hydropathy. Hierarchical clustering of scaled V gene usage was performed with the R hclust function using Manhattan distance and complete linkage. Clone sharing by CDR3 amino acid sequence was assessed by resampling 12 repertoires per group over 100 rounds. The repertoires were screened for some 69 published EBV-specific TCRbeta sequences and around 250 published CMV-specific TCRbeta sequences. A couple of CVID samples that yielded fewer than 10,000 sequences were excluded from the analysis, so 42 CVID repertoires were retained. TCRdb limited this immuneACCESS table to in-frame rearrangements with V and J called. A share of clones is missing; checked studies link under half to unresolved V genes, and the rest is unexplained. V and J calls plus clone size are reproduced from that table; the DNA served to infer D and trimming. With about 26,000 clones recorded, this sample contains no clone counted only once. Of the sample, approximately 4% falls within the top ten clones.

The CDR3 sequence holds 15 residues, the cysteine and phenylalanine included. Sequencing covers 36 bases of the CDR3, shown here with the frame starting at base 1. The V and J ends are trimmed by 3 bases and 4 bases, leaving 16 bases between them. In the germline V gene, CDR1 corresponds to SGHAT and CDR2 to FQNNGV. General conclusions and limits of the study: Correlations of repertoire features with clinical complications were constrained by heterogeneity among patients within the CVID cohort. Healthy controls shared more TCRbeta clones with each other than CVID subjects shared among themselves (p < 0.0001). According to the authors, figuring out what caused the increased clonality in CVID would require sequencing the repertoires of T cell subpopulations. Fewer deletions and N-nucleotide insertions were reportedly observed in CVID TCRbeta sequences, and highly modified clones with 13 or more V deletions were reportedly absent from CVID TCRbeta sequences. Increased TCRbeta clonality was found in CVID subjects compared with healthy controls (t-test p = 0.018), with the increase being most characteristic of about a third of subjects. Although equal DNA input was used, an average of about 83,000 unique sequences per sample was obtained for controls, compared with about 29,000 for CVID samples.

This clone has just a few counts. Its target antigen remains unknown. The DNA ends 3 residues before the CDR3 does, and the rest of the CDR3 is filled in from the germline J gene. Diagnosis of CVID followed standard criteria, namely serum IgG, IgA and/or IgM below the normal range together with specific antibody deficiency. There were almost 45 subjects in the CVID group (approximately 15 female and around 29 male), ranging in age from about 9 to 65 years, with a mean age of about 40. Both CVID patients and healthy controls were predominantly of Caucasian heritage. At the time of study participation, every CVID subject had been on replacement immunoglobulin therapy for at least one year. When blood was collected, none of the CVID subjects were ill or on immunomodulatory or immunosuppressive medication. Heparinized peripheral whole blood samples of roughly 5 to 8.5 ml were obtained from each donor. TCRbeta CDR3 repertoires were sequenced from genomic DNA of adults with common variable immune deficiency (CVID) and healthy adult controls. Diluted blood was density-centrifuged over Hypaque 1077 or Ficoll-Paque to isolate peripheral blood mononuclear cells. Genomic DNA was obtained from unsorted mononuclear cells using either Qiagen column purification or a centrifugation-based method.

Sequenced: peripheral blood mononuclear cells. This TCR derives from a human donor with common variable immunodeficiency. The V and J segments used are TRBV11-2 and TRBJ2-7; TRBD2 is a weak D gene call, 5 bases matching. The sequenced CDR3 bases are TGTGCCAGCAGCTTCGCTAGCCCCGCCGGGTACGAG. This gives the protein CASSFASPAGYE. Given in full, the CDR3 is CASSFASPAGYEQYF.